The present T cell receptor (beta chain) was sequenced within a study of T cell repertoires in aging, cancer and after chemotherapy. Background on the study: Six age groups, ranging from 30 or younger to 70 or older, included the donors.

Peripheral blood genomic DNA, not sorted cells or RNA, was the template. Study-wide points: In healthy donors, age-related TCR diversity loss mainly reflected lost richness. Untreated cancer patients had significantly lower blood TCR diversity than age-matched healthy donors.

Sample share makes this clonotype medium-sized. Its antigen is currently unknown. TRB rearrangements spanning V, D and J were amplified using mixed TRB-A/B primers. TCRdb re-called the multiplex PCR reads through MiXCR, storing one row per CDR3 protein. This table has 5,300 or so distinct CDR3 sequences, roughly 26% appearing once. Per the germline V gene, CDR1 is MNHEY and CDR2 is SVGAGI. The CDR3 is 15 residues long. After removal of 2 bases from V and 8 bases from J, the junction contained 8 bases not matched to a gene. The clonotype originates from a human donor with a solid tumor. This sequence joins TRBV6-5 and TRBJ2-1, with 8 nucleotides matching TRBD2. The sequenced sample was blood. Here the CDR3 DNA reads TGTGCCAGCAGTTACGACGGGACTAGGGGCGATGAGCAGTTCTTC. This encodes CASSYDGTRGDEQFF.